Following are 29 T cell receptor beta chains from one sample sequenced in a study of blood T cell repertoires in COVID-19. Sequencing was performed with immunoSEQ multiplex PCR; in TCRdb, only in-frame clones are kept and a portion is missing. This table holds some 76,000 clones, less than 90% found once. Material for sequencing was peripheral blood. Every receptor here comes from a man between 45 and 60 years old with COVID-19, enrolled during active disease.

As for this clone: The sample carries other DNA sequences with the same CDR3. The rearrangement links TRBV5-1 to TRBJ1-4; D unresolved. CDR1 SGHRS and CDR2 YFSETQ come from the germline V gene. The CDR3 contains 14 residues. V lost 3 bases and J lost 4, with 10 bases in between. The CDR3 DNA reads as TGCGCCAGCAGCTCCGACACAGTTAATGAAAAACTGTTTTTT. Protein: CASSSDTVNEKLFF.

This clone has more than one count but fewer than ten. The chain uses TRBV5-8 and TRBJ1-2; the match to TRBD1 covers 8 bases. Germline V gives CDR1 SGHTS, CDR2 YDEGEE. CDR3 size: 17 residues. The ends lost 4 bases at V and 6 bases at J; junction bases unmatched: 17. This CDR3 is CASSPQDRAMVGHGYTF. As DNA, the CDR3 is TGTGCCAGCAGCCCCCAGGACAGGGCGATGGTGGGACATGGCTACACCTTC.

This chain uses TRBV19 with TRBJ2-7; TRBD1 is a possible D gene (6 bases). Germline V CDR1 and CDR2: LNHDA, SQIVND (reference sequence). This CDR3 is built from 15 residues. V lost 6 bases to trimming and J lost 2 bases, with 17 bases between them. In DNA form, the CDR3 reads TGTGCCAGTAGCCATGTACGGGACACAACCTACGAGCAGTACTTC. It is translated as CASSHVRDTTYEQYF. The full variable domain, completed using reference TRBV19 and TRBJ2-7, is DGGITQSPKYLFRKEGQNVTLSCEQNLNHDAMYWYRQDPGQGLRLIYYSQIVNDFQKGDIAEGYSVSREKKESFPLTVTSAQKNPTAFYLCASSHVRDTTYEQYFGPGTRLTVT.

The rearrangement joins TRBV9 to TRBJ2-7, with 8 bases lining up with TRBD2. This CDR3 contains 18 residues. V was clipped by 4 bases and J by 2 bases; unmatched bases: 17. Germline V gene sequence: CDR1 SGDLS, CDR2 YYNGEE. The CDR3 DNA reads as TGTGCCAGCAGCCCCCGGTTAGCGGGAACCTCGACCCCCTACGAGCAGTACTTC. Protein: CASSPRLAGTSTPYEQYF.

The chain's CDR3 is CASGPRGVDPNYGYTF. CDR3 DNA sequence: TGCGCCAGCGGCCCCCGGGGTGTCGATCCTAACTATGGCTACACCTTC. The V call is TRBV4-1, the J call TRBJ1-2; D call uncertain. This CDR3 region has 16 residues. The V gene lost 8 bases and the J gene lost 0 bases, with 19 bases spanning the gap. Germline V gives CDR1 MGHRA, CDR2 YSYEKL.

This chain uses TRBV18 with TRBJ2-6; the D is unclear. This CDR3 contains 15 residues. With 0 bases removed from V and 0 bases from J, the gap between germline ends came to 3 bases. Germline V lookup: CDR1 KGHSH, CDR2 LQKENI. The CDR3 sequence is CASSPPYSGANVLTF. The CDR3 DNA reads as TGTGCCAGCTCACCACCTTACTCTGGGGCCAACGTCCTGACTTTC.

The V and J genes are TRBV5-6 and TRBJ1-5; unclear D gene. CDR1 and CDR2 (germline): SGHDT, YYEEEE. This CDR3 comprises 17 residues. Trimming removed 4 bases at V and 0 bases at J, with 17 bases between. The CDR3 protein is CASSARRAGNSNQPQHF. CDR3 DNA sequence: TGTGCCAGCAGCGCCCGGAGAGCCGGAAATAGCAATCAGCCCCAGCATTTT.

This sequence joins TRBV28 and TRBJ1-4; D not resolved. V was cut by 3 bases and J by 0 bases, with 8 bases left in between. In germline, CDR1 is MDHEN, CDR2 SYDVKM. This CDR3 is built from 15 residues. CDR3 residues: CASSFNGATNEKLFF. CDR3 in DNA: TGTGCCAGCAGTTTCAACGGTGCAACTAATGAAAAACTGTTTTTT.

The V gene is TRBV6-5, the J gene TRBJ2-3; possible D gene TRBD2, 6 bases. The CDR3 runs 14 residues. Germline assignment: CDR1 MNHEY and CDR2 SVGAGI. The V end was cut by 6 bases, the J end by 2 bases, with 12 bases between. CDR3 residues: CASSRGGVTDTQYF. CDR3 DNA sequence: TGTGCCAGCAGCCGGGGCGGGGTCACAGATACGCAGTATTTT.

This clone was counted once. This chain links TRBV5-4 with TRBJ1-4; TRBD1 aligns across 10 bases. This CDR3 is 16 amino acids long. CDR1 is SGHNT and CDR2 is YYREEE in the germline V gene (reference sequence). J gave up 4 bases and V 3 bases, and 6 bases lay outside the gene matches. The CDR3 bases are TGTGCCAGCAGCTCCGGGACAGGGGCGGGTAATGAAAAACTGTTTTTT. This translates into CASSSGTGAGNEKLFF.

The genes are TRBV19 and TRBJ2-5; 10 bases are shared with TRBD1. CDR1 is LNHDA and CDR2 is SQIVND in the germline V gene (reference sequence). The V gene end was trimmed by 6 bases and the J gene end by 4 bases; junction bases not matched to a gene: 14. This CDR3 is 17 amino acids long. The chain's CDR3 is CASSSGTGDPTAETQYF. The DNA of the CDR3 is TGTGCCAGTAGCTCCGGGACAGGGGACCCCACTGCAGAGACCCAGTACTTC.

V is TRBV7-9 and J is TRBJ1-6, with TRBD1 matching 7 bases. Trimming took 5 bases from V and 7 from J; bases not matched to a gene: 5. The CDR3 is 14 residues long. Per the germline V gene, CDR1 is SEHNR and CDR2 is FQNEAQ (reference sequence). CDR3 DNA: TGTGCCAGCAGCCCGGGACAGTCGAATTCACCCCTCCACTTT. Its protein product is CASSPGQSNSPLHF.

The chain recombines TRBV21-1 with TRBJ1-5; the table's D call, TRBD1, has no DNA check behind it. TRBV21-1 represents a pseudogene. The CDR3 runs to 16 residues. CDR3 coding DNA: TGTGCCAGCTCCCAGCTGGGGCTCCCTTTCAATCAGCCCCAGCATTTT. Amino acid sequence: CASSQLGLPFNQPQHF.

The chain links TRBV25-1 to TRBJ1-6, with 9 bases fitting TRBD1. The CDR3 covers 14 residues. The germline V gene encodes CDR1 MGHDK and CDR2 SYGVNS. V lost 7 bases to trimming and J lost 6 bases; unmatched junction nucleotides: 4. For the CDR3, the DNA is TGTGCCAGCACTCCGACAGGGGGTAATTCACCCCTCCACTTT. It encodes CASTPTGGNSPLHF.

The genes are TRBV2 and TRBJ2-2; D remains ambiguous. CDR1 and CDR2 from the germline V gene are SNHLY and FYNNEI. V was pared by 7 bases and J by 0 bases, with 18 bases between. CDR3 length: 17 residues. The CDR3 bases are TGTGCCAGCACGGAGCGCGGCATCCTTTCGAACACCGGGGAGCTGTTTTTT. Its translation: CASTERGILSNTGELFF.

The gene calls are TRBV28 and TRBJ1-5, with D uncertain. Trimming took 3 bases from V and 0 from J, leaving 6 bases between them. Germline V gene sequence: CDR1 MDHEN, CDR2 SYDVKM. The CDR3 loop spans 14 amino acids. In DNA, the CDR3 is TGTGCCAGCAGTTTGACACATAGCAATCAGCCCCAGCATTTT. This translates into CASSLTHSNQPQHF. The complete variable domain, with remaining parts taken from reference TRBV28 and TRBJ1-5, reads DVKVTQSSRYLVKRTGEKVFLECVQDMDHENMFWYRQDPGLGLRLIYFSYDVKMKEKGDIPEGYSVSREKKERFSLILESASTNQTSMYLCASSLTHSNQPQHFGDGTRLSIL.

The sample holds one count of this clone. The rearrangement joins TRBV4-1 to TRBJ1-6; D gene uncertain. Deletions cut 0 bases from V and 6 bases from J, with 9 bases between. Per the germline V gene, CDR1 is MGHRA and CDR2 is YSYEKL. The CDR3 runs 15 residues. CDR3 coding DNA: TGCGCCAGCAGCCAAGATGGGCAGTTTAATTCACCCCTCCACTTT. Amino acid sequence: CASSQDGQFNSPLHF.

The V call is TRBV7-3, the J call TRBJ2-2; TRBD2 matches 10 bases. Trimming at V came to 2 bases and at J to 6 bases, leaving 3 bases not matched to a gene. CDR1 and CDR2 from the germline V gene are SGHTA and FQGTGA. CDR3 length: 15 amino acids. Here the CDR3 DNA reads TGTGCCAGCAGCTTACTAGCGGGAGTACCCGGGGAGCTGTTTTTT. It is translated as CASSLLAGVPGELFF. The variable domain in full, completed from reference TRBV7-3 and TRBJ2-2, reads GAGVSQTPSNKVTEKGKYVELRCDPISGHTALYWYRQSLGQGPEFLIYFQGTGAADDSGLPNDRFFAVRPEGSVSTLKIQRTERGDSAVYLCASSLLAGVPGELFFGEGSRLTVL.

A single count supports this clone. The chain employs TRBV5-1 and TRBJ2-3; D unresolved. The CDR3 runs to 13 residues. V lost 2 bases and J 2 bases, leaving 6 bases between the germline ends. Per the germline V gene, CDR1 is SGHRS and CDR2 is YFSETQ. CDR3 in DNA: TGCGCCAGCAGCTTAGACAACACAGATACGCAGTATTTT. It yields the protein CASSLDNTDTQYF.

The chain combines TRBV5-1 with TRBJ2-2; 7 nucleotides line up with TRBD1. J lost 7 bases, V lost 5 bases, and 14 bases had no gene match. The CDR3 sequence is 16 residues long. The germline gives CDR1 SGHRS, CDR2 YFSETQ. For the CDR3, the DNA is TGCGCCAGCAGGTCACACCGGGACAGCTCCATCGGGGAGCTGTTTTTT. Translated, it gives CASRSHRDSSIGELFF.

V and J are TRBV7-9 and TRBJ2-4; the match to TRBD2 covers 11 bases. The V and J ends lost 5 bases and 1 base, in that order; junction bases with no gene match: 10. The CDR3 length is 18 residues. From germline, CDR1 is SEHNR and CDR2 FQNEAQ (reference sequence). In nucleotides, the CDR3 is TGTGCCAGCAGCCTACCTCCCAGACTAGCGGGGGCCAAAAACATTCAGTACTTC. It codes for CASSLPPRLAGAKNIQYF.

The chain has TRBV28 and TRBJ1-5, with D tentatively TRBD1 (6 bases). Per the germline V gene, CDR1 is MDHEN and CDR2 is SYDVKM. The CDR3 loop spans 13 amino acids. Deletions cut 3 bases from V and 7 bases from J, with 10 bases between. The CDR3 loop is CASSLGARQPQHF. The CDR3 DNA follows: TGTGCCAGCAGTTTGGGGGCGCGGCAGCCCCAGCATTTT.

This clone was seen once. This chain connects TRBV19 to TRBJ2-1, with D possibly TRBD1 on 6 matching bases. The ends were cut back, 4 bases at V and 15 bases at J, with 16 bases in the middle. The CDR3 length is 12 residues. Germline V lookup: CDR1 LNHDA, CDR2 SQIVND (reference sequence). As DNA, the CDR3 is TGTGCCAGTAGTACCTACAGGGAATTCCGGTTCTTC. It yields the protein CASSTYREFRFF.

This clone showed up just once. The J gene is TRBJ1-2, the V gene TRBV5-1; TRBD1 matches 8 bases. V shed 4 bases, J shed 8 bases, and the junction held 7 bases outside the gene matches. The CDR3 has 13 residues. Per the germline V gene, CDR1 is SGHRS and CDR2 is YFSETQ. CDR3 in amino acids: CASSGRQGKGYTF. The CDR3, as DNA: TGCGCCAGCAGCGGAAGACAGGGGAAAGGCTACACCTTC.

In this sample, this clone turned up once. Germline and junction disagree at one end, which may indicate a read error. J is TRBJ2-7 and V is TRBV29-1, with 11 positions matching TRBD1. The germline V gene encodes CDR1 SQVTM and CDR2 ANQGSEA. The CDR3 is made up of 13 amino acids. The CDR3 sequence: CSVEGQGANEQYF. As DNA, the CDR3 is TGCAGCGTCGAAGGACAGGGGGCCAACGAGCAGTACTTC.

The sample holds a few counts of this clone. The chain is built from TRBV28 and TRBJ1-4; D perhaps matches TRBD1 (5 bases). Germline loops: CDR1 MDHEN, CDR2 SYDVKM. V was trimmed by 6 bases and J by 2 bases, leaving 16 bases between them. The CDR3 contains 16 residues. CDR3 coding DNA: TGTGCCAGCAGCCTTGACCTTGGGGCGACTAATGAAAAACTGTTTTTT. Its protein is CASSLDLGATNEKLFF.

This clone was observed once. This chain joins TRBV5-1 and TRBJ2-3; 8 bases align to TRBD1. J gave up 4 bases and V 1 base, and 8 bases lay outside the gene matches. The germline CDR1 and CDR2 sequences are SGHRS and YFSETQ. The CDR3 extends over 16 amino acids. The CDR3 region is CASSLSRLDRADTQYF. In nucleotides, the CDR3 is TGCGCCAGCAGCTTGAGCCGCTTGGACAGGGCAGATACGCAGTATTTT.

This chain joins TRBV28 and TRBJ2-1, with D unclear. Germline values: CDR1 MDHEN, CDR2 SYDVKM. V was pared by 6 bases and J by 0 bases, with 9 bases between. The CDR3 is 14 residues long. The CDR3 reads CASSLRLSYNEQFF. The CDR3 DNA reads as TGTGCCAGCAGCCTCAGACTCTCCTACAATGAGCAGTTCTTC.

The gene calls are TRBV6-5 and TRBJ2-7; D may be TRBD1 (6 bases). This CDR3 has 13 residues. The V end lost 11 bases, the J end lost 8 bases, and 22 bases lay between the germline ends. The germline V gene has CDR1 MNHEY and CDR2 SVGAGI. CDR3 region: CASPGQDPTQQYF. CDR3 nucleotides: TGTGCCTCTCCGGGACAAGATCCTACGCAGCAGTACTTC.